These 4 T cell receptor beta chains were all obtained from the same sample, sequenced in a study of T cell changes during pregnancy in multiple sclerosis. Sequencing was performed with immunoSEQ multiplex PCR; in TCRdb, only in-frame clones are kept and a portion is missing. The sample records 60,000 to 75,000 clones, 80% to 95% being singletons. The starting material was peripheral blood, obtained in the second trimester of pregnancy. Every receptor here comes from a female donor with multiple sclerosis, enrolled in a pregnancy study.

Details on this clone: Distinct nucleotide sequences in the sample also encode this CDR3. This rearrangement joins TRBV5-6 to TRBJ1-1; the match to TRBD1 covers 11 bases. V was pared by 4 bases and J by 8 bases, with 10 bases of the junction left unmatched. The CDR3 sequence is 15 residues long. From germline, CDR1 is SGHDT and CDR2 YYEEEE. The CDR3 bases are TGTGCCAGCAGCCACGTGGACAGGGGGCTCCCCGAAGCTTTCTTT. Protein sequence: CASSHVDRGLPEAFF.

This sequence joins TRBV6-1 and TRBJ2-7; TRBD1 matches at 7 bases. Looked up from germline, CDR1 is MNHNS and CDR2 is SASEGT. Germline trimming cut 7 bases from V and 3 bases from J; bases unmatched to any gene: 6. The length of the CDR3 is 13 residues. The CDR3 DNA is TGTGCCAGCACCCTGGGACAGATCTACGAGCAGTACTTC. Its protein product is CASTLGQIYEQYF.

The V gene is TRBV7-2, the J gene TRBJ1-4, with TRBD1 matching 7 bases. This CDR3 contains 16 residues. The junction had 7 bases not matched to a gene; V was cut back by 5 bases and J by 1 base. Germline V gene lookup returns CDR1 SGHTA and CDR2 FQGNSA. CDR3 loop: CASSAGTAVTNEKLFF. In DNA form, the CDR3 reads TGTGCCAGCAGCGCAGGGACAGCAGTAACTAATGAAAAACTGTTTTTT.

The chain carries TRBV11-2 and TRBJ2-2; no clear D. The V end lost 5 bases, the J end lost 4 bases, and 14 bases lay between the germline ends. Germline CDR1 and CDR2: SGHAT and FQNNGV. The CDR3 extends over 15 amino acids. The CDR3 sequence: CASSPTLKSTGELFF. The CDR3 nucleotides read TGTGCCAGCAGCCCCACACTAAAGAGCACCGGGGAGCTGTTTTTT.